The T cell receptor (beta chain) under discussion was sequenced for a study of T cell responses to AZD1222 COVID-19 vaccine. Across the whole study: Pooling was applied to second doses at about 4 or about 12 weeks.

Whole-study findings and limits: Spike as a whole was targeted by vaccine-associated CD4 TCRs, dominant at 160-218 and 743-854. An increase in Spike-specific TCR breadth and depth was observed after two AZD1222 doses. Unmutated variant regions reportedly attract nearly half of all spike-specific TCRs.

Method: immunoSEQ multiplex PCR; TCRdb's copy keeps in-frame clones and lacks some. The sample shows over 150,000 clones, roughly nine tenths of them seen only once. About this clone itself: Its antigen remains unknown.

Germline V gene lookup returns CDR1 LGHNA and CDR2 YSLEER. V was pared by 0 bases and J by 5 bases, with 24 bases between. The CDR3 sequence is 19 residues long. V usage is TRBV4-3 and J usage is TRBJ2-3, with D possibly TRBD1 on 5 matching bases. The TCR sequence derives from an adult in good health. This sample comprised peripheral blood, obtained on day 0 of AZD1222 vaccination. The CDR3 reads CASSQEGQGRIPKRDTQYF. As DNA, the CDR3 is TGCGCCAGCAGCCAAGAAGGGCAGGGAAGGATCCCGAAGCGAGATACGCAGTATTTT.